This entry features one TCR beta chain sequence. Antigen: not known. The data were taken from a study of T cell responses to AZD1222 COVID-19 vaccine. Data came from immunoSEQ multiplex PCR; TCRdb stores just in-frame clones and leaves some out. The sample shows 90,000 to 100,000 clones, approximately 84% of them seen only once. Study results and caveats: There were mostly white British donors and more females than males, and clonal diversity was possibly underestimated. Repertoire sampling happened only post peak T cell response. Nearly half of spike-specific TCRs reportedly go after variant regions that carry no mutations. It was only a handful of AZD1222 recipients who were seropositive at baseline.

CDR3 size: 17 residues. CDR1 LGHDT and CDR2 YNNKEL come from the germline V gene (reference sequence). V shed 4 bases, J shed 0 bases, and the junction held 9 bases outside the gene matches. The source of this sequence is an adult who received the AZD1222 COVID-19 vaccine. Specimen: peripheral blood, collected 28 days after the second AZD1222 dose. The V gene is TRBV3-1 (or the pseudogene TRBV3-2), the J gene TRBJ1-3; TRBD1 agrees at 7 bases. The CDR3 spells CASSPSTGTVSGNTIYF. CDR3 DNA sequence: TGTGCCAGCAGCCCAAGCACCGGGACAGTCTCTGGAAACACCATATATTTT.